The sequence of this T cell receptor (beta chain) was determined in a study of OX40 agonist ivuxolimab in advanced cancers. In the study overall: Checkpoint inhibitors had been given previously to 40% of patients.

With 4 bases clipped from V and 7 bases from J, the junction kept 2 bases outside the gene matches. The germline V gene has CDR1 SNHLY and CDR2 FYNNEI. CDR3 size: 13 residues. Generated by immunoSEQ multiplex PCR, the TCRdb table keeps only in-frame clones and is missing some. The repertoire holds more than 65,000 clones, with more than 70% as singletons. This sequence joins TRBV2 and TRBJ2-1; TRBD1 agrees at 9 bases. The sequences come from CD4+ or CD8+ T cells sorted from blood, collected in a trial of the OX40 agonist ivuxolimab. The TCR sequence derives from an adult with an advanced solid tumor such as melanoma, head and neck, liver or kidney cancer. CDR3 protein: CASSGQGGNEQFF. The CDR3 bases are TGTGCCAGCAGTGGACAGGGGGGGAATGAGCAGTTCTTC.